This T cell receptor beta chain was captured in a study of blood T cell repertoires in COVID-19. Germline V gives CDR1 SGHNT, CDR2 YENEEA. This CDR3 comprises 13 residues. V lost 4 bases and J 6 bases, leaving 13 bases between the germline ends. The method was immunoSEQ multiplex PCR; TCRdb's version includes in-frame clones alone and lacks a portion of them. The data contain approximately 140,000 clones, 86% of them singletons. The rearrangement uses TRBV11-3 and TRBJ2-7; D is perhaps TRBD1 (6 bases). This TCR derives from a woman aged 55-70 years with acute or convalescent COVID-19. Sequencing was carried out using peripheral blood. For the CDR3, the DNA is TGTGCCAGCAGCTCGGACAGCCTGGGCGAGCAGTACTTC. Its translation is CASSSDSLGEQYF.